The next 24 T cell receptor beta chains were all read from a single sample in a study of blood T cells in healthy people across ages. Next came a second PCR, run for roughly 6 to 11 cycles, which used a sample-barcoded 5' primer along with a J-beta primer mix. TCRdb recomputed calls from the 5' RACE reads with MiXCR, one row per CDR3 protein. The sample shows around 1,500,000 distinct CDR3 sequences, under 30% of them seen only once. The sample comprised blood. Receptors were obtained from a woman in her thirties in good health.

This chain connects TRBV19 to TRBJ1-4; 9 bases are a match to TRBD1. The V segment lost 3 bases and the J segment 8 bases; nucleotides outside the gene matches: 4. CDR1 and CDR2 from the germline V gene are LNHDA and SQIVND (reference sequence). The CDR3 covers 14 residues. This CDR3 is CASSIDRGNEKLFF. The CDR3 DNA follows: TGTGCCAGTAGTATCGACAGGGGGAACGAAAAACTGTTTTTT.

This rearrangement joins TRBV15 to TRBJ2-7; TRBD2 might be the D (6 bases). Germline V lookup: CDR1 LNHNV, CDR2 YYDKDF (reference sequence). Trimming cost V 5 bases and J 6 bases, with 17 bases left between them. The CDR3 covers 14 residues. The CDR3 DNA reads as TGTGCCACCAGCGTAAATCACGGAGGGAGCGAGCAGTACTTC. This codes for CATSVNHGGSEQYF. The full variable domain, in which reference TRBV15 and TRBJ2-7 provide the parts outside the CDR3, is DAMVIQNPRYQVTQFGKPVTLSCSQTLNHNVMYWYQQKSSQAPKLLFHYYDKDFNNEADTPDNFQSRRPNTSFCFLDIRSPGLGDTAMYLCATSVNHGGSEQYFGPGTRLTVT.

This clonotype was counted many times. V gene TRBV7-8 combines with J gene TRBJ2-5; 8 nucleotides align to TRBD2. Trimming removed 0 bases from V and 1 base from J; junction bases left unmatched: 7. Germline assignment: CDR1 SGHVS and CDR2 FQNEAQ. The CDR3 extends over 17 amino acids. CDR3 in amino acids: CASSLARSLAGQETQYF. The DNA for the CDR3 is TGTGCCAGCAGCTTAGCTCGGAGCCTAGCGGGCCAAGAGACCCAGTACTTC.

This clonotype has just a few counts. The CDR3: CATSKRAGNTIYF. In nucleotides, the CDR3 is TGTGCCACCAGCAAGCGGGCTGGAAACACCATATATTTT. The genes are TRBV15 and TRBJ1-3; no definite D call. The germline V gene encodes CDR1 LNHNV and CDR2 YYDKDF (reference sequence). This CDR3 has 13 residues. V was cut by 4 bases and J by 2 bases, with 6 bases left in between.

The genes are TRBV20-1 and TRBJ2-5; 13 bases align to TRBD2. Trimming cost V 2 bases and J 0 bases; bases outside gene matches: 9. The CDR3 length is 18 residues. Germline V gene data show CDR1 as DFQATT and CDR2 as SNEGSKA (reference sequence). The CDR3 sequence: CSARWGTSGGGYQETQYF. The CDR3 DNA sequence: TGCAGTGCTAGATGGGGTACTAGCGGGGGGGGGTACCAAGAGACCCAGTACTTC.

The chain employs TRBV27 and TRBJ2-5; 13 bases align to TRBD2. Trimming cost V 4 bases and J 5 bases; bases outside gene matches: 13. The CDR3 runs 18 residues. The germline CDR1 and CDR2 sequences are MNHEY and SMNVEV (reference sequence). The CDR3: CASSSPARLAGGVETQYF. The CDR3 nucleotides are TGTGCCAGCAGTTCGCCTGCCCGACTAGCGGGAGGTGTGGAGACCCAGTACTTC.

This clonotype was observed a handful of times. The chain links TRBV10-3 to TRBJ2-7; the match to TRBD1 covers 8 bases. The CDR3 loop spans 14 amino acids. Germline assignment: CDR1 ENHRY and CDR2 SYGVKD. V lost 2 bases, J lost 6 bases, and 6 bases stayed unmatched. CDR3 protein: CAISEVPGGGEQYF. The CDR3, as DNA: TGTGCCATCAGTGAGGTCCCAGGGGGCGGCGAGCAGTACTTC.

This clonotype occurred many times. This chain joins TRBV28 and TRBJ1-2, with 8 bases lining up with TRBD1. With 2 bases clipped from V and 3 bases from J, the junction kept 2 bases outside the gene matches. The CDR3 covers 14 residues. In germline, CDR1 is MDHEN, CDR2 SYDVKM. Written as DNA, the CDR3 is TGTGCCAGCAGTTTACAGGGGGCCTACTATGGCTACACCTTC. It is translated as CASSLQGAYYGYTF.

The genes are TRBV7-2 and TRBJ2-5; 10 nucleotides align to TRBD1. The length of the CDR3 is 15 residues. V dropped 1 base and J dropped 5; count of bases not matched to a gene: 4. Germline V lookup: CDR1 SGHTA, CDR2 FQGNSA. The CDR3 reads CASSLETGGGETQYF. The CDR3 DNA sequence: TGTGCCAGCAGCTTAGAGACAGGGGGCGGGGAGACCCAGTACTTC.

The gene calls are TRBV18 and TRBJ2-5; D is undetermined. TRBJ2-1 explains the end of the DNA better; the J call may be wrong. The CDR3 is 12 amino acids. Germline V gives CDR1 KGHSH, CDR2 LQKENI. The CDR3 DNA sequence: TGTGCCAGCTCACCCCTTCAAGAGACCCAGTTCTTC. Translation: CASSPLQETQFF.

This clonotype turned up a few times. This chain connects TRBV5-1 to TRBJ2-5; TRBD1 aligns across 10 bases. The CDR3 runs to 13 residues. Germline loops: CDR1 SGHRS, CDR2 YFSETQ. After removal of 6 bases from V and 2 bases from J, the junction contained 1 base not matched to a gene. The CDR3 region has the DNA TGCGCCAGCATGGGACAGGGGCAAGAGACCCAGTACTTC. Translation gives CASMGQGQETQYF.

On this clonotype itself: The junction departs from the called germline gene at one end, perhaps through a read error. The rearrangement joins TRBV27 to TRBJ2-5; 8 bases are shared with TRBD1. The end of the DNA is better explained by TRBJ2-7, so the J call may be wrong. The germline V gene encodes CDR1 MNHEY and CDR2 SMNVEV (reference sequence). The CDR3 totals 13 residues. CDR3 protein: CVSSRTGWYEQYF. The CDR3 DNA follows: TGTGTCAGCAGCCGGACAGGGTGGTACGAGCAGTACTTC.

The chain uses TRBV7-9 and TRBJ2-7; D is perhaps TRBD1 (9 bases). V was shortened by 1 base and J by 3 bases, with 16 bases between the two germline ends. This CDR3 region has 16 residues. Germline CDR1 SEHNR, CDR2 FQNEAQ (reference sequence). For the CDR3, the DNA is TGTGCCAGCAGCTTAGTAGCGGGACAGGGTGTCTACGAGCAGTACTTC. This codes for CASSLVAGQGVYEQYF.

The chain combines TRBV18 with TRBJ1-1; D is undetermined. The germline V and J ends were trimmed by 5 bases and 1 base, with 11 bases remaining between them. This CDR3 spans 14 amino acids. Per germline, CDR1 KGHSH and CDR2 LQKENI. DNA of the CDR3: TGTGCCAGCTCAACCCAGCCCGGGAACACTGAAGCTTTCTTT. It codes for CASSTQPGNTEAFF. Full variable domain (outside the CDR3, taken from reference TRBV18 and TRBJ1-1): NAGVMQNPRHLVRRRGQEARLRCSPMKGHSHVYWYRQLPEEGLKFMVYLQKENIIDESGMPKERFSAEFPKEGPSILRIQQVVRGDSAAYFCASSTQPGNTEAFFGQGTRLTVV.

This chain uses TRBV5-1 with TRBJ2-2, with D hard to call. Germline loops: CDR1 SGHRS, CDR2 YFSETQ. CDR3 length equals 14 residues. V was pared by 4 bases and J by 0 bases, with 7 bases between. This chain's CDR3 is CASSTDPNTGELFF. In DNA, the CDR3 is TGCGCCAGCAGCACCGACCCGAACACCGGGGAGCTGTTTTTT.

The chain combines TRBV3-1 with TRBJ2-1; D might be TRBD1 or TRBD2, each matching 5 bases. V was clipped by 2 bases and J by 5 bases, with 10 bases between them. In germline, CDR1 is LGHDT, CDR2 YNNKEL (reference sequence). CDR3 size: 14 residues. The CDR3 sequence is CASSQWDANNEQFF. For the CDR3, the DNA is TGTGCCAGCAGCCAATGGGACGCCAACAATGAGCAGTTCTTC.

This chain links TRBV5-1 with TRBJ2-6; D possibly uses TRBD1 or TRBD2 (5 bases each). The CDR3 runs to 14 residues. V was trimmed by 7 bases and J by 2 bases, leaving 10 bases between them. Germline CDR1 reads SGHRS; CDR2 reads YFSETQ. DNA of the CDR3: TGCGCCAGCCACAGGACTGCTGGGGCCAACGTCCTGACTTTC. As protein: CASHRTAGANVLTF.

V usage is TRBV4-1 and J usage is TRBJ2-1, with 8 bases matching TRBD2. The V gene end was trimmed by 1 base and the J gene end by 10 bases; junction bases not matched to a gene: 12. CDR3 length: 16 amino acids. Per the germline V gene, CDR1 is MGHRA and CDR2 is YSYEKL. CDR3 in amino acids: CASSQVGSGEGGEQFF. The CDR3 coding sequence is TGCGCCAGCAGCCAAGTGGGTAGCGGGGAAGGAGGAGAGCAGTTCTTC.

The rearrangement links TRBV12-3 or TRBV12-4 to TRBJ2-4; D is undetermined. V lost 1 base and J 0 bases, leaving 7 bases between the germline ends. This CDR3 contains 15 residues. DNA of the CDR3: TGTGCCAGCAGTTTAGTTGGTTCAGCCAAAAACATTCAGTACTTC. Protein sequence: CASSLVGSAKNIQYF.

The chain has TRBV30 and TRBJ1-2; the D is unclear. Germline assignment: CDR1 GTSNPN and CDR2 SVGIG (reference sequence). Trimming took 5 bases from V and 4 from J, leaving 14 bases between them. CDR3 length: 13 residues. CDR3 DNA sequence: TGTGCCTGGGCGGGCGATGCGGGCTATGGCTACACCTTC. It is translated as CAWAGDAGYGYTF.

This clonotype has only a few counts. The chain's CDR3 is CASASGGWEWYGYTF. The CDR3 nucleotides are TGTGCCAGCGCGTCGGGGGGCTGGGAGTGGTATGGCTACACCTTC. The chain couples TRBV12-3 or TRBV12-4 to TRBJ1-2; D perhaps matches TRBD1 (6 bases). The CDR3 is 15 amino acids. V was cut by 8 bases and J by 5 bases, with 21 bases left in between.

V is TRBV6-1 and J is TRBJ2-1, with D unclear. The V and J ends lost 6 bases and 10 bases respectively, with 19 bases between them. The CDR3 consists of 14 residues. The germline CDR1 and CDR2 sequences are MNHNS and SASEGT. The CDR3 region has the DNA TGTGCCAGCAGACCTAAGACTCGTTTGGACGAGCAGTTCTTC. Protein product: CASRPKTRLDEQFF.

CDR3 DNA: TGCGCCACCAAGAGCACGTACCAAGAGACCCAGTACTTC. It codes for CATKSTYQETQYF. This chain joins TRBV5-1 and TRBJ2-5; no definite D call. The V and J ends lost 9 bases and 0 bases respectively, with 12 bases between them. This CDR3 has 13 residues. Germline CDR1 reads SGHRS; CDR2 reads YFSETQ.

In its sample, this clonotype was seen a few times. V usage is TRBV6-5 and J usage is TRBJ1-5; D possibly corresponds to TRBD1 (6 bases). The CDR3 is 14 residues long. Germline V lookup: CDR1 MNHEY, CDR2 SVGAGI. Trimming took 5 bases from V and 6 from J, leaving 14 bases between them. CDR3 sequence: CASSQGAGVQPQHF. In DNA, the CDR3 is TGTGCCAGCAGTCAAGGGGCAGGGGTTCAGCCCCAGCATTTT.